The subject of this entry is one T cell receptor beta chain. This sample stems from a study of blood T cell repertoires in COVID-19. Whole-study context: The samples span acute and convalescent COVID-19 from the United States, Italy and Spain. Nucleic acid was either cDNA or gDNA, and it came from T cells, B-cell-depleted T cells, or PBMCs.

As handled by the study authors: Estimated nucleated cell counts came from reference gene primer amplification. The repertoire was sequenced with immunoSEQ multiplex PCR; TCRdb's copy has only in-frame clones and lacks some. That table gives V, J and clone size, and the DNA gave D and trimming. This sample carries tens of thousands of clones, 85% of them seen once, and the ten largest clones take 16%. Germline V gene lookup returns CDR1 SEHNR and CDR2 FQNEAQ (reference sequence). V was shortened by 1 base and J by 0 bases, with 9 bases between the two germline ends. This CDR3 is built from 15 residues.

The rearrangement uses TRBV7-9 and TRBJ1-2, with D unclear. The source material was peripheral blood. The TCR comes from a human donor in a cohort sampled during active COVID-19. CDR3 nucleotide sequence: TGTGCCAGCAGCTTAGGGGCAGGTCCTAACTATGGCTACACCTTC. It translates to CASSLGAGPNYGYTF.